Listed below are T cell receptor beta chains from one sample, sequenced in a study of blood T cell repertoires in COVID-19. Profiling relied on immunoSEQ multiplex PCR, and the TCRdb table lists in-frame clones only, not all of them. The data hold around 24,000 clones, with almost 90% observed a single time. The sequenced material came from peripheral blood. The receptors were sampled from a man aged 70-80 years with acute or convalescent COVID-19. Each CDR3 is given with its conserved first and last residue. D genes are given only for firm matches. Only part of the rows carry a size: once, few, many, or a class if the clone is expanded.

>TRBD1|TRBV11-3|TRBJ1-3|NA
CASSAVTGEGNTIYF
>NA|TRBV19|TRBJ1-5|NA
CASSILGQAPNQPQHF
>TRBD1|TRBV3-1/TRBV3-2|TRBJ1-3|NA
CASSPSTGAGNTIYF
>TRBD2|TRBV3-1/TRBV3-2|TRBJ2-3|NA
CATSPGGDGADTQYF
>NA|TRBV6-6|TRBJ2-2|NA
CASSPRGSGSNTGELFF
>TRBD2|TRBV3-1/TRBV3-2|TRBJ2-7|NA
CASSRGLAFFEQYF
>NA|TRBV18|TRBJ2-2|NA
CASSPRQAWQGLAGELFF
>NA|TRBV3-1/TRBV3-2|TRBJ2-1|NA
CASSFDGVGETNEQFF
>NA|TRBV5-6|TRBJ2-7|once
CASSRTGGAFYEQYF
>NA|TRBV5-3|TRBJ1-2|NA
CARSLVRYLNYGYTF
>TRBD1|TRBV4-2|TRBJ1-6|NA
CASSKGTGEGNSPLHF
>TRBD2|TRBV28|TRBJ2-1|NA
CASRLAGGNNEQFF
>NA|TRBV29-1|TRBJ1-1|NA
CSVEDRDRGEAFF
>NA|TRBV6-5|TRBJ1-2|NA
CASSYKRGLGYGYTF
>NA|TRBV2|TRBJ1-1|NA
CASSVQGNEAFF
>TRBD2|TRBV6-2/TRBV6-3|TRBJ2-7|NA
CASSYSKSRGRGYEQYF
>NA|TRBV11-2|TRBJ2-7|few
CASSLPYRNSYEQYF
>TRBD1|TRBV19|TRBJ1-5|NA
CASSTQQGLSQPQHF
>NA|TRBV5-1|TRBJ2-3|NA
CASSTGMRTDTQYF
>NA|TRBV5-6|TRBJ1-2|NA
CASSTLQALGYTF
>NA|TRBV28|TRBJ2-3|NA
CASSVSRTQYF
>TRBD2|TRBV5-1|TRBJ2-7|once
CASSPASGRAYEQYF